This entry is about one TCR beta chain. Its target is not known. The entry originates in a study of T cell repertoires in ileal Crohn's disease. Study background: Each sample's TCRB immunosequencing used about 500 nanograms of biopsy DNA.

Study-wide findings and caveats: Active smokers at surgery had more clonal expansions than non-smokers. High-frequency clones were more common in sorted CD8 than CD4 cells.

Data came from immunoSEQ multiplex PCR; TCRdb stores just in-frame clones and leaves some out. The table has 3,000 to 4,000 clones, around 90% seen once. Time point reported: proximal margin of the surgical specimen (macroscopically non-inflamed). Source material: ileal tissue. This clonotype was sampled from an adult with Crohn's disease.

The CDR3 sequence is CAIRGTGAASYEQYF. In nucleotides, the CDR3 is TGTGCCATCAGGGGGACAGGGGCCGCCTCCTACGAGCAGTACTTC. The rearrangement uses TRBV10-3 and TRBJ2-7; 10 nucleotides match TRBD1. The V and J ends lost 6 bases and 0 bases, in that order; junction bases with no gene match: 5. Germline CDR1 is ENHRY and CDR2 is SYGVKD. The CDR3 is 15 amino acids.